One and the same sample provided the 21 T cell receptor beta chains below, sequenced in a study of tumor-infiltrating lymphocytes in primary liver carcinoma. They got blood RNA out of unsorted whole blood and also pulled out germline DNA. TCR beta cDNA came from about 450 ng total RNA, primed with a constant-region primer. ARM-PCR was slightly modified, and three nested multiplex PCR rounds with it gave rise to the TCR beta libraries. The first two PCR rounds, approximately 11 cycles each, used TRBV1-TRBV30 forward primers and a C-beta reverse primer. Using its own MiXCR run on the multiplex PCR reads, TCRdb lists one record per CDR3 protein. The table has nearly 200,000 distinct CDR3 sequences, approximately 64% seen once; the top ten hold approximately 6.5%. Material for sequencing was peripheral blood. The source of these receptors is an older woman with primary liver carcinoma and hepatitis B virus infection.

This clonotype turned up a few times. A junction end diverges from the germline sequence, so it may reflect a read error. The CDR3 sequence is CATPYGYIF. CDR3 nucleotide sequence: TGTGCCACCCCGTATGGTTACATCTTC. The rearrangement joins TRBV6-5 to TRBJ1-2; D is undetermined. This CDR3 has 9 amino acids. Germline loops: CDR1 MNHEY, CDR2 SVGAGI.

Comments on this clonotype: Because it lacks the conserved phenylalanine or tryptophan at the end, this CDR3 is likely a read error. The chain joins TRBV6-1 to TRBJ1-5; D remains unclear. Trimming took off 3 bases at V and 4 bases at J, with 7 bases between the two ends. The germline V gene has CDR1 MNHNS and CDR2 SASEGT. The CDR3 sequence is 13 residues long. Here the CDR3 reads CASSDGENQPQHC. For the CDR3, the DNA is TGTGCCAGCAGTGACGGGGAAAATCAGCCCCAGCATTGT.

Remarks on this clonotype: A much larger clone lies one base from this, so it may be a read error. Since the CDR3 does not end with the conserved phenylalanine or tryptophan, this likely comes from a read error. This rearrangement joins TRBV6-5 to TRBJ2-1; 10 bases align to TRBD2. This CDR3 has 16 amino acids. Germline lookup yields CDR1 MNHEY and CDR2 SVGAGI. Trimming at V came to 5 bases and at J to 6 bases, leaving 10 bases not matched to a gene. CDR3 sequence: CASSGSSGRSGNEQFL. The CDR3 DNA is TGTGCCAGCAGTGGGTCTAGCGGGAGATCGGGCAATGAGCAGTTCCTC.

This clonotype was recorded a few times. The chain links TRBV4-1 to TRBJ1-6; possible D gene TRBD1, 6 bases. CDR1 MGHRA and CDR2 YSYEKL come from the germline V gene. The CDR3 is made up of 18 amino acids. Trimming removed 3 bases from V and 4 bases from J, with 19 bases in between. The chain's CDR3 is CASSHAGVGGDYNSPLHF. Here the CDR3 DNA reads TGCGCCAGCAGCCACGCAGGGGTGGGAGGGGATTATAATTCACCCCTCCACTTT.

The chain recombines TRBV20-1 with TRBJ2-1, with D maybe TRBD2 (6 bases). The germline V gene encodes CDR1 DFQATT and CDR2 SNEGSKA (reference sequence). This CDR3 contains 15 residues. V dropped 0 bases and J dropped 3 bases, with 12 bases sitting between them. The DNA of the CDR3 is TGCAGTGCTAGAGAGGGCCTAGCGATCTACAATGAGCAGTTCTTC. Translated, it gives CSAREGLAIYNEQFF.

The chain is built from TRBV28 and TRBJ2-5, with 7 bases that match TRBD2. Germline loops: CDR1 MDHEN, CDR2 SYDVKM. Germline trimming cut 5 bases from V and 5 bases from J; bases unmatched to any gene: 20. There are 18 residues in the CDR3. CDR3 loop: CASSLREGIFSFRETQYF. In nucleotides, the CDR3 is TGTGCCAGCAGTCTAAGGGAGGGGATTTTTTCTTTTCGGGAGACCCAGTACTTC. Using reference TRBV28 and TRBJ2-5 for the parts outside the CDR3, the full variable domain is DVKVTQSSRYLVKRTGEKVFLECVQDMDHENMFWYRQDPGLGLRLIYFSYDVKMKEKGDIPEGYSVSREKKERFSLILESASTNQTSMYLCASSLREGIFSFRETQYFGPGTRLLVL.

CDR3 region: CSAPQRGRETQYF. In DNA form, the CDR3 reads TGCAGTGCTCCCCAGCGGGGGCGGGAGACCCAGTACTTC. The chain is built from TRBV20-1 and TRBJ2-5, with TRBD2 identical over 8 bases. This CDR3 region has 13 residues. J was trimmed by 5 bases and V by 5 bases; bases with no gene match: 7. Germline V gives CDR1 DFQATT, CDR2 SNEGSKA (reference sequence).

The table lists this clonotype with a few counts. The chain recombines TRBV28 with TRBJ2-7; no clear D gene. Germline CDR1 and CDR2: MDHEN and SYDVKM. V lost 5 bases, J lost 0 bases, and 11 bases lay in between. The CDR3 runs 14 residues. The CDR3 loop reads CASSRPPDSYEQYF. The CDR3 coding sequence is TGTGCCAGCAGTCGGCCCCCTGACTCCTACGAGCAGTACTTC. Based on the CDR3 plus reference TRBV28 and TRBJ2-7, the full variable domain is DVKVTQSSRYLVKRTGEKVFLECVQDMDHENMFWYRQDPGLGLRLIYFSYDVKMKEKGDIPEGYSVSREKKERFSLILESASTNQTSMYLCASSRPPDSYEQYFGPGTRLTVT.

The count of this clonotype is one. Mismatch with germline at one junction end may stem from a read error. The chain joins TRBV11-2 to TRBJ2-7; TRBD2 is a possible D gene (7 bases). This CDR3 spans 12 amino acids. Germline V lookup: CDR1 SGHAT, CDR2 FQNNGV. CDR3 DNA: TGTGCCGGCAACTCCGGGGGGCAGCCACAATCCTTC. Its protein is CAGNSGGQPQSF.

This clonotype was observed once. At one boundary the junction diverges from the germline segment, which might be a read error. The chain couples TRBV11-2 to TRBJ2-1; 8 bases fit TRBD2. Germline V lookup: CDR1 SGHAT, CDR2 FQNNGV. The CDR3 extends over 16 amino acids. For the CDR3, the DNA is TGTGCCGGCAGCCTACGTAACGGGAGGGCCTCAAATGAGCAGTTCTTC. The encoded protein is CAGSLRNGRASNEQFF.

The rearrangement links TRBV11-3 to TRBJ2-3, with TRBD2 identical over 9 bases. The CDR3 contains 18 residues. The germline V gene has CDR1 SGHNT and CDR2 YENEEA. V shed 5 bases and J 3 bases; nucleotides not matched to a gene: 15. In DNA form, the CDR3 reads TGTGCCAGCAGCCGTCGGGTAGCGGGAGAAGATAGAACAGATACGCAGTATTTT. This sequence encodes CASSRRVAGEDRTDTQYF.

The sample holds a few counts of this clonotype. This chain joins TRBV5-6 and TRBJ2-7, with a possible D match to TRBD1 (5 bases). V was shortened by 4 bases and J by 3 bases, with 17 bases between the two germline ends. Germline V gene sequence: CDR1 SGHDT, CDR2 YYEEEE. The CDR3 runs to 15 residues. The CDR3 DNA sequence: TGTGCCAGCAGCAGGCCCGGGCTCCAGGGCTACGAGCAGTACTTC. It encodes CASSRPGLQGYEQYF. The full variable domain, its missing parts supplied by reference TRBV5-6 and TRBJ2-7, is DAGVTQSPTHLIKTRGQQVTLRCSPKSGHDTVSWYQQALGQGPQFIFQYYEEEERQRGNFPDRFSGHQFPNYSSELNVNALLLGDSALYLCASSRPGLQGYEQYFGPGTRLTVT.

This clonotype has a count of ten or more. Being one base from a much bigger clone, this may be a read error. Written as DNA, the CDR3 is TGTGCCAGCAGTTTCTCTGGAAACACCATATATTTT. Protein sequence: CASSFSGNTIYF. The J gene is TRBJ1-3, the V gene TRBV12-3 or TRBV12-4; unclear D gene. The CDR3 runs 12 residues. V lost 3 bases to trimming and J lost 0 bases, with 0 bases between them.

The chain uses TRBV6-5 and TRBJ1-2; D ambiguous. Trimming cost V 1 base and J 4 bases, with 31 bases left between them. Germline CDR1 reads MNHEY; CDR2 reads SVGAGI. The CDR3 length is 21 residues. The CDR3, as DNA: TGTGCCAGCAGTTACTTTTCTGCTAGCTACGCGACCCCCGTAATAGGCTATGGCTACACCTTC. It encodes CASSYFSASYATPVIGYGYTF.

The chain has TRBV10-2 and TRBJ1-3; perhaps TRBD1 as D (6 bases). In germline, CDR1 is WSHSY, CDR2 SAAADI. The CDR3 runs to 15 residues. V dropped 6 bases and J dropped 0 bases, with 12 bases sitting between them. CDR3 loop: CASRDGQNSGNTIYF. DNA of the CDR3: TGCGCCAGCAGGGACGGACAGAACTCTGGAAACACCATATATTTT.

This clonotype was detected only a few times. A much larger clone lies a single base off, so this may be a read error. V usage is TRBV11-2 and J usage is TRBJ1-5; D remains ambiguous. CDR3 length equals 13 residues. The V and J ends lost 3 bases and 7 bases respectively, with 10 bases between them. The germline V gene encodes CDR1 SGHAT and CDR2 FQNNGV. CDR3 loop: CASSLERRQPQHF. CDR3 bases: TGTGCCAGCAGCTTGGAGAGAAGGCAGCCCCAGCATTTT.

In regard to this clonotype: One end of the junction is discordant with germline, which a read error may explain. The chain joins TRBV11-2 to TRBJ2-2; D assignment may be TRBD1 or TRBD2 (5 bases each). The CDR3 spans 14 residues. Germline CDR1 is SGHAT and CDR2 is FQNNGV. CDR3 amino acids: CARSSWWGTGELLF. In DNA form, the CDR3 reads TGTGCCCGCAGCTCGTGGTGGGGCACCGGGGAGCTGCTTTTT.

In regard to this clonotype: This may be a read error, as it is one base from a much larger clone. The chain carries TRBV6-1 and TRBJ2-1; D possibly corresponds to TRBD1 (5 bases). This CDR3 spans 14 amino acids. Germline CDR1 reads MNHNS; CDR2 reads SASEGT. Trimming shortened V by 5 bases and J by 6 bases, and 14 bases separated the two germline ends. CDR3: CASSKDSLCNEQFF. Written as DNA, the CDR3 is TGTGCCAGCAGTAAAGACAGCCTCTGCAATGAGCAGTTCTTC.

The chain uses TRBV28 and TRBJ2-7; 9 bases agree with TRBD1. Trimming took 6 bases from V and 5 from J; bases not matched to a gene: 5. The V gene's germline CDR1 is MDHEN and CDR2 SYDVKM. The CDR3 consists of 13 residues. In DNA, the CDR3 is TGTGCCAGCAGCCCCGGGACAGGGAACGAGCAGTACTTC. It is translated as CASSPGTGNEQYF.

Remarks on this clonotype: A much larger clone differs from this one at a single base, so this may be a read error. The chain is built from TRBV6-1 and TRBJ1-4; tentative D call: TRBD1 (6 bases). The CDR3 loop spans 18 amino acids. Germline CDR1 and CDR2: MNHNS and SASEGT. As DNA, the CDR3 is TGTGCCAGCAGTGAAGCTGGTACAGGGACCTCAACTAATGTAAAACTGTTTTTT. Translating it yields CASSEAGTGTSTNVKLFF.

The chain recombines TRBV29-1 with TRBJ2-7; weak D call: TRBD2 (5 bases). CDR1 and CDR2 from the germline V gene are SQVTM and ANQGSEA. The CDR3 extends over 14 amino acids. Trimming left V 4 bases short and J 7 bases short, with 20 bases between. For the CDR3, the DNA is TGCAGCGTTGGGGCTAGCAGGACGGTCTATGAGCAGTACTTC. Translating gives CSVGASRTVYEQYF.